These 17 T cell receptor beta chains share one sample of origin, sequenced in a study of post-analysis software for immune sequencing data. Study results and limitations: Five or six TRBV segments, TRBV5-6, TRBV5-1 and TRBV20-1 among them, were found more frequent in patients than controls.

Each TCR beta cDNA library carried unique molecular identifiers. Each CDR3 protein is one row after TCRdb ran MiXCR on the PCR reads. Found here are roughly 870,000 distinct CDR3 sequences, roughly 58% of them singletons; the top ten hold about 4.8%. The antigens these receptors bind are not known. Sequenced: blood. These receptors were taken from a girl aged 5-17 years with multiple sclerosis.

The J gene is TRBJ1-5, the V gene TRBV25-1; no clear D. This CDR3 is 15 amino acids long. Trimming left V 10 bases short and J 8 bases short, with 24 bases between. The V gene's germline CDR1 is MGHDK and CDR2 SYGVNS. The DNA for the CDR3 is TGTGCCACCTACCGACCCTGGAGGGTAATTAAGCCCCAGCATTTT. Its translation: CATYRPWRVIKPQHF. The variable domain in full, with the rest retrieved from reference TRBV25-1 and TRBJ1-5, is EADIYQTPRYLVIGTGKKITLECSQTMGHDKMYWYQQDPGMELHLIHYSYGVNSTEKGDLSSESTVSRIRTEHFPLTLESARPSHTSQYLCATYRPWRVIKPQHFGDGTRLSIL.

This clonotype was picked up a small number of times. J is TRBJ2-5 and V is TRBV7-3; D is unclear. The germline CDR1 and CDR2 sequences are SGHTA and FQGTGA. This CDR3 is built from 13 residues. The V gene lost 2 bases and the J gene lost 5 bases, with 9 bases spanning the gap. The CDR3 reads CASSLHFGETQYF. In nucleotides, the CDR3 is TGTGCCAGCAGCTTACACTTCGGGGAGACCCAGTACTTC. Looking up the rest from reference TRBV7-3 and TRBJ2-5 gives the full variable domain: GAGVSQTPSNKVTEKGKYVELRCDPISGHTALYWYRQSLGQGPEFLIYFQGTGAADDSGLPNDRFFAVRPEGSVSTLKIQRTERGDSAVYLCASSLHFGETQYFGPGTRLLVL.

This rearrangement joins TRBV11-2 to TRBJ2-1; 13 bases line up with TRBD2. This CDR3 has 18 amino acids. CDR1 is SGHAT, CDR2 FQNNGV, per germline. J was trimmed by 3 bases and V by 4 bases; bases with no gene match: 9. CDR3: CASSWGLAGSSVYNEQFF. The CDR3 DNA sequence: TGTGCCAGCAGCTGGGGACTAGCGGGGTCTTCGGTCTACAATGAGCAGTTCTTC. Full variable domain (outside the CDR3, taken from reference TRBV11-2 and TRBJ2-1): EAGVAQSPRYKIIEKRQSVAFWCNPISGHATLYWYQQILGQGPKLLIQFQNNGVVDDSQLPKDRFSAERLKGVDSTLKIQPAKLEDSAVYLCASSWGLAGSSVYNEQFFGPGTRLTVL.

This clonotype was counted between two and nine times. The chain has TRBV18 and TRBJ2-1; D is unresolved. V gave up 2 bases and J gave up 5 bases, with 4 bases separating them. The CDR3 length is 12 residues. Germline CDR1 is KGHSH and CDR2 is LQKENI. The CDR3 loop reads CASSPEDNEQFF. CDR3 in DNA: TGTGCCAGCTCACCAGAGGACAATGAGCAGTTCTTC.

V is TRBV7-2 and J is TRBJ2-3, with D perhaps assigned TRBD1 or TRBD2 (6 bases each). The germline gives CDR1 SGHTA, CDR2 FQGNSA. Trimming cost V 5 bases and J 0 bases, with 15 bases left between them. The CDR3 length is 16 residues. The DNA for the CDR3 is TGTGCCAGCAGCACCCAGGGGAGGCGGAGCACAGATACGCAGTATTTT. It yields the protein CASSTQGRRSTDTQYF.

The chain joins TRBV29-1 to TRBJ1-5; 11 bases agree with TRBD1. The trim removed 4 bases at V and 5 bases at J, leaving 10 bases unmatched. The CDR3 sequence is 16 residues long. From germline, CDR1 is SQVTM and CDR2 ANQGSEA. The CDR3 loop is CSVVGQGADGDQPQHF. The DNA of the CDR3 is TGCAGCGTTGTTGGACAGGGGGCGGATGGCGATCAGCCCCAGCATTTT.

This clonotype was found many times. The chain employs TRBV7-2 and TRBJ2-3; the match to TRBD2 covers 9 bases. This CDR3 spans 15 amino acids. Germline assignment: CDR1 SGHTA and CDR2 FQGNSA. V lost 5 bases and J lost 4; bases outside the gene matches: 7. CDR3 residues: CASSRSGRAPDTQYF. The CDR3 nucleotides are TGTGCCAGCAGCCGTAGCGGGAGAGCCCCAGATACGCAGTATTTT.

The V call is TRBV7-9, the J call TRBJ2-1, with TRBD2 matching over 14 bases. The V segment lost 5 bases and the J segment 0 bases; nucleotides outside the gene matches: 6. Germline-derived CDR1 and CDR2 are SEHNR and FQNEAQ (reference sequence). The CDR3 length is 18 residues. The CDR3 DNA follows: TGTGCCAGCAGCCCCGGGACTAGCGGGGGAAGCTCCTACAATGAGCAGTTCTTC. Translating it yields CASSPGTSGGSSYNEQFF.

The V and J genes are TRBV10-3 and TRBJ1-1; the D gene is possibly TRBD1 (6 bases). The CDR3 runs to 16 residues. In germline, CDR1 is ENHRY, CDR2 SYGVKD. V shed 3 bases and J shed 1 base, with 15 bases lying between them. The CDR3 region has the DNA TGTGCCATCAGTGAAGGTGGGGGGCGGGGGAACACTGAAGCTTTCTTT. Its protein is CAISEGGGRGNTEAFF.

This clonotype was seen more than once but under ten times. V gene TRBV10-3 combines with J gene TRBJ1-2; D is unresolved. Germline V lookup: CDR1 ENHRY, CDR2 SYGVKD. V lost 7 bases and J 0 bases, leaving 9 bases between the germline ends. CDR3 size: 13 residues. Here the CDR3 DNA reads TGTGCCATCAAGGAACAGCCTAACTATGGCTACACCTTC. Protein sequence: CAIKEQPNYGYTF.

This clonotype was seen more than once but under ten times. CDR3 sequence: CASSSPDRERVETQYF. As DNA, the CDR3 is TGTGCCAGCAGCTCCCCCGACAGGGAACGAGTAGAGACCCAGTACTTC. The chain employs TRBV7-9 and TRBJ2-5, with TRBD1 identical over 7 bases. The CDR3 is 16 residues long. The trim removed 4 bases at V and 4 bases at J, leaving 12 bases unmatched. Germline-derived CDR1 and CDR2 are SEHNR and FQNEAQ (reference sequence).

The rearrangement links TRBV20-1 to TRBJ2-7, with D perhaps matching TRBD2 (5 bases). CDR1 DFQATT and CDR2 SNEGSKA come from the germline V gene (reference sequence). The ends were cut back, 6 bases at V and 0 bases at J, with 9 bases in the middle. The CDR3 has 12 residues. The CDR3 nucleotides read TGCAGTGCGTGGACTGGCTCCTACGAGCAGTACTTC. Its translation: CSAWTGSYEQYF.

A single count supports this clonotype. This chain links TRBV20-1 with TRBJ1-5; 10 bases line up with TRBD1. Germline CDR1 is DFQATT and CDR2 is SNEGSKA (reference sequence). The junction had 7 bases not matched to a gene; V was cut back by 5 bases and J by 0 bases. The CDR3 consists of 16 residues. CDR3 protein: CSASGQGDDSNQPQHF. CDR3 sequence (DNA): TGCAGTGCTTCTGGACAGGGGGATGATAGCAATCAGCCCCAGCATTTT.

This sequence joins TRBV25-1 and TRBJ2-5; D remains ambiguous. CDR1 and CDR2 from the germline V gene are MGHDK and SYGVNS. Trimming shortened V by 10 bases and J by 7 bases, and 13 bases separated the two germline ends. The CDR3 has 11 residues. Here the CDR3 DNA reads TGTGCCACCGCAAGCGCAGGGACCCAGTACTTC. Protein sequence: CATASAGTQYF. Together with reference TRBV25-1 and TRBJ2-5, the CDR3 gives the full variable domain: EADIYQTPRYLVIGTGKKITLECSQTMGHDKMYWYQQDPGMELHLIHYSYGVNSTEKGDLSSESTVSRIRTEHFPLTLESARPSHTSQYLCATASAGTQYFGPGTRLLVL.

The chain carries TRBV25-1 and TRBJ2-1; 10 nucleotides match TRBD2. The CDR3 sequence is 18 residues long. Germline V gene sequence: CDR1 MGHDK, CDR2 SYGVNS. V was clipped by 3 bases and J by 3 bases; unmatched bases: 11. For the CDR3, the DNA is TGTGCCAGCAGTGACTCAGGGGTCGTAGCGGGGGGCTACAATGAGCAGTTCTTC. Amino acids: CASSDSGVVAGGYNEQFF.

The rearrangement uses TRBV5-6 and TRBJ2-6; D gene uncertain. V gave up 4 bases and J gave up 0 bases, with 8 bases separating them. The germline V gene has CDR1 SGHDT and CDR2 YYEEEE. There are 15 residues in the CDR3. The CDR3 protein is CASSIDISGANVLTF. For the CDR3, the DNA is TGTGCCAGCAGCATAGACATCTCTGGGGCCAACGTCCTGACTTTC.

The genes are TRBV7-9 and TRBJ2-7, with 12 bases aligning to TRBD2. The CDR3 loop spans 19 amino acids. Germline loops: CDR1 SEHNR, CDR2 FQNEAQ (reference sequence). J was trimmed by 7 bases and V by 5 bases; bases with no gene match: 21. In nucleotides, the CDR3 is TGTGCCAGCAGCCCTAGAGGCCCGGCCGCTAGCGGGGGGGTGCGTGAGCAGTACTTC. Protein product: CASSPRGPAASGGVREQYF.